The 27 T cell receptor beta chains presented below share a single source sample, sequenced in a study of cytomegalovirus exposure and HLA in healthy donors (dated by TCRdb to about 2017). Libraries were constructed by the immunoSEQ multiplex PCR assay. For the multiplex PCR, a mixture combining 60 forward primers for TCR Vbeta segments and 13 reverse primers for TCR Jbeta segments was used. This is the immuneACCESS table as TCRdb keeps it, with only in-frame sequences that have V and J called. A part of the clones is gone; compared with another copy, unresolved V genes explain less than half, and the rest is unexplained. The table kept for this sample lists 65,000 to 85,000 clones. The top ten clonotypes cover 1.4% to 1.5% of the sample. Sequenced material: PBMCs. These receptors were obtained from a woman aged 55-69 years in good health and CMV-seronegative.

The chain joins TRBV5-1 to TRBJ1-1; 7 nucleotides align to TRBD1. The junction had 19 bases not matched to a gene; V was cut back by 3 bases and J by 5 bases. CDR3 length: 18 residues. Germline values: CDR1 SGHRS, CDR2 YFSETQ. The CDR3 nucleotides read TGCGCCAGCAGCTCGCGCAAAACCTCTACAGGGGTAGGGACTGAAGCTTTCTTT. This sequence encodes CASSSRKTSTGVGTEAFF. Filled out from reference TRBV5-1 and TRBJ1-1, the complete variable domain reads KAGVTQTPRYLIKTRGQQVTLSCSPISGHRSVSWYQQTPGQGLQFLFEYFSETQRNKGNFPGRFSGRQFSNSRSEMNVSTLELGDSALYLCASSSRKTSTGVGTEAFFGQGTRLTVV.

The V gene is TRBV30, the J gene TRBJ2-2, with 12 bases aligning to TRBD2. The CDR3 runs 14 residues. The ends lost 5 bases at V and 5 bases at J; junction bases unmatched: 3. CDR1 is GTSNPN, CDR2 SVGIG, per germline (reference sequence). DNA of the CDR3: TGTGCCTGGGTCCTAGCGGGAGGGACCGGGGAGCTGTTTTTT. It translates to CAWVLAGGTGELFF.

The J gene is TRBJ2-7, the V gene TRBV2, with 14 nucleotides matching TRBD2. Looked up from germline, CDR1 is SNHLY and CDR2 is FYNNEI. V lost 5 bases and J lost 3; bases outside the gene matches: 12. The CDR3 extends over 18 amino acids. The CDR3 DNA reads TGTGCCAGCAGTCCACCTCCCGGGACTAGCGGGAGAGTCTACGAGCAGTACTTC. As protein: CASSPPPGTSGRVYEQYF.

V gene TRBV10-2 combines with J gene TRBJ2-1, with 9 bases matching TRBD2. The CDR3 runs to 16 residues. V lost 4 bases and J lost 4; bases outside the gene matches: 8. Germline V gene lookup returns CDR1 WSHSY and CDR2 SAAADI. In nucleotides, the CDR3 is TGCGCCAGCAGTGCCGTCCTAGCGGGAATATACAATGAGCAGTTCTTC. This translates into CASSAVLAGIYNEQFF.

CDR3 sequence: CASSQDRSGRTNEKLFF. CDR3 nucleotide sequence: TGCGCCAGCAGCCAAGATAGGTCAGGGAGGACTAATGAAAAACTGTTTTTT. The chain has TRBV4-1 and TRBJ1-4; D is possibly TRBD1 (5 bases). Looked up from germline, CDR1 is MGHRA and CDR2 is YSYEKL. V was trimmed by 0 bases and J by 2 bases, leaving 13 bases between them. The CDR3 runs to 17 residues.

The rearrangement joins TRBV4-3 to TRBJ1-2, with a tentative D call TRBD1 (6 bases). CDR3 length: 13 amino acids. The V end was cut by 4 bases, the J end by 6 bases, with 12 bases between. Germline loops: CDR1 LGHNA, CDR2 YSLEER. CDR3 in amino acids: CASSPQGIDGYTF. In DNA, the CDR3 is TGCGCCAGCAGCCCCCAGGGGATCGATGGCTACACCTTC.

The rearrangement joins TRBV6-6 to TRBJ1-5; the D is unclear. Between the trimmed V and J ends, which lost 8 bases and 4 bases, there was a span of 6 bases. The length of the CDR3 is 11 residues. Germline CDR1 and CDR2: MNHNY and SVGAGI (reference sequence). The CDR3 is CASGGNQPQHF. The DNA of the CDR3 is TGTGCCAGCGGCGGAAATCAGCCCCAGCATTTT.

The chain combines TRBV6-6 with TRBJ2-4; D is possibly TRBD1 (6 bases). Trimming removed 4 bases from V and 5 bases from J, with 9 bases in between. Germline lookup yields CDR1 MNHNY and CDR2 SVGAGI (reference sequence). The CDR3 length is 13 residues. The CDR3 nucleotides read TGTGCCAGCAGTTGGGCAGGGGAAAACATTCAGTACTTC. Protein product: CASSWAGENIQYF.

The chain's CDR3 is CASSEQGALNAFF. DNA for the CDR3: TGTGCCAGCAGTGAACAGGGGGCATTAAATGCTTTCTTT. The V gene is TRBV6-1, the J gene TRBJ1-1, with TRBD1 matching over 8 bases. The junction had 7 bases not matched to a gene; V was cut back by 2 bases and J by 11 bases. Germline CDR1 MNHNS, CDR2 SASEGT. This CDR3 region has 13 residues.

This chain joins TRBV7-2 and TRBJ1-3; the D is unclear. CDR1 and CDR2 (germline): SGHTA, FQGNSA. V lost 6 bases and J lost 1, with 7 bases in between. The CDR3 totals 13 residues. The chain's CDR3 is CASRFNSGNTIYF. CDR3 bases: TGTGCCAGCAGGTTTAATTCTGGAAACACCATATATTTT.

V is TRBV7-2 and J is TRBJ2-3; 9 nucleotides match TRBD2. With 0 bases clipped from V and 5 bases from J, the junction kept 9 bases outside the gene matches. Germline V gene data show CDR1 as SGHTA and CDR2 as FQGNSA. This CDR3 spans 17 amino acids. DNA of the CDR3: TGTGCCAGCAGCTTAGCGCCCCGCGGGAGGGGGAGAGATACGCAGTATTTT. It codes for CASSLAPRGRGRDTQYF. Full variable domain (rest looked up from reference TRBV7-2 and TRBJ2-3): GAGVSQSPSNKVTEKGKDVELRCDPISGHTALYWYRQSLGQGLEFLIYFQGNSAPDKSGLPSDRFSAERTGGSVSTLTIQRTQQEDSAVYLCASSLAPRGRGRDTQYFGPGTRLTVL.

The rearrangement links TRBV5-1 to TRBJ2-5; 7 bases match TRBD2. The CDR3 is 15 residues long. V lost 1 base and J lost 5; bases outside the gene matches: 8. Germline-derived CDR1 and CDR2 are SGHRS and YFSETQ. CDR3 DNA sequence: TGCGCCAGCAGCTTGCCTAGCGGACTGAGGGAGACCCAGTACTTC. Translated: CASSLPSGLRETQYF.

The V call is TRBV9, the J call TRBJ1-1; D not resolved. CDR1 and CDR2 (germline): SGDLS, YYNGEE. The CDR3 loop spans 14 amino acids. V lost 2 bases and J 0 bases, leaving 8 bases between the germline ends. CDR3 bases: TGTGCCAGCAGCGTTGAGCCCATGAACACTGAAGCTTTCTTT. It specifies CASSVEPMNTEAFF.

V gene TRBV19 combines with J gene TRBJ2-4; TRBD2 agrees at 10 bases. This CDR3 is built from 18 residues. J lost 0 bases, V lost 6 bases, and 11 bases had no gene match. CDR1 and CDR2 from the germline V gene are LNHDA and SQIVND (reference sequence). The CDR3 nucleotides read TGTGCCAGTAGCCACGGGCTAGCGGGAGCCCTAGCCAAAAACATTCAGTACTTC. Encoded protein: CASSHGLAGALAKNIQYF.

This chain uses TRBV28 with TRBJ2-5, with D tentatively TRBD2 (5 bases). Germline V gene lookup returns CDR1 MDHEN and CDR2 SYDVKM. V was trimmed by 5 bases and J by 2 bases, leaving 15 bases between them. The length of the CDR3 is 15 residues. CDR3 region: CASSLLRDYQETQYF. CDR3 nucleotides: TGTGCCAGCAGTCTCCTGAGAGACTATCAAGAGACCCAGTACTTC.

The J gene is TRBJ2-3, the V gene TRBV11-2; maybe TRBD2 (5 bases). CDR1 is SGHAT, CDR2 FQNNGV, per germline. The V gene lost 2 bases and the J gene lost 2 bases, with 17 bases spanning the gap. The CDR3 covers 17 residues. This CDR3 is CASSLTARGKLTDTQYF. The CDR3, as DNA: TGTGCCAGCAGCTTAACGGCCAGAGGGAAACTCACAGATACGCAGTATTTT. Full variable domain (rest looked up from reference TRBV11-2 and TRBJ2-3): EAGVAQSPRYKIIEKRQSVAFWCNPISGHATLYWYQQILGQGPKLLIQFQNNGVVDDSQLPKDRFSAERLKGVDSTLKIQPAKLEDSAVYLCASSLTARGKLTDTQYFGPGTRLTVL.

This sequence joins TRBV4-1 and TRBJ2-1; TRBD1 agrees at 7 bases. Germline V gene sequence: CDR1 MGHRA, CDR2 YSYEKL. This CDR3 has 13 residues. The V and J ends lost 3 bases and 5 bases, in that order; junction bases with no gene match: 1. As DNA, the CDR3 is TGCGCCAGCAGCCAGGGACAGCACAATGAGCAGTTCTTC. Translation: CASSQGQHNEQFF.

The chain uses TRBV27 and TRBJ2-7; D possibly corresponds to TRBD1 (6 bases). V was cut by 5 bases and J by 6 bases, with 14 bases left in between. This CDR3 has 13 residues. Germline CDR1 reads MNHEY; CDR2 reads SMNVEV (reference sequence). This chain's CDR3 is CASSGDILGEQYF. DNA of the CDR3: TGTGCCAGCAGTGGGGACATTTTGGGCGAGCAGTACTTC.

This chain joins TRBV4-1 and TRBJ2-1, with D possibly TRBD1 on 5 matching bases. Germline V gene lookup returns CDR1 MGHRA and CDR2 YSYEKL. Trimming cost V 3 bases and J 4 bases, with 13 bases left between them. This CDR3 is built from 15 residues. CDR3 sequence: CASSHGWGLYNEQFF. In DNA form, the CDR3 reads TGCGCCAGCAGCCATGGCTGGGGCCTTTACAATGAGCAGTTCTTC.

V gene TRBV4-1 combines with J gene TRBJ2-3; maybe TRBD1 (6 bases). This CDR3 contains 15 residues. V gave up 1 base and J gave up 1 base, with 9 bases separating them. CDR1 MGHRA and CDR2 YSYEKL come from the germline V gene. DNA of the CDR3: TGCGCCAGCAGCCAAGGACAGGACCGCACAGATACGCAGTATTTT. Translating gives CASSQGQDRTDTQYF.

With regard to this clone: Relative to the germline gene, one junction end is altered; a read error may explain this. CDR3 sequence reads: CASMGFQGEQYF. The CDR3 region has the DNA TGTGCTAGCATGGGGTTTCAGGGAGAGCAGTACTTC. V and J are TRBV4-2 and TRBJ2-7; maybe TRBD1 (5 bases). The length of the CDR3 is 12 residues. The germline V gene has CDR1 LGHNA and CDR2 YNFKEQ.

V is TRBV19 and J is TRBJ2-7; D remains unclear. In germline, CDR1 is LNHDA, CDR2 SQIVND (reference sequence). CDR3 length: 15 residues. Trimming removed 9 bases at V and 3 bases at J, with 21 bases between. As DNA, the CDR3 is TGTGCCAGCAGTGCGGTTTATGACGTTGGCTACGAGCAGTACTTC. It encodes CASSAVYDVGYEQYF.

V and J are TRBV5-7 and TRBJ1-2, with a weak D call TRBD1 (5 bases). TRBV5-7 is reported as an ORF; its role is uncertain. This CDR3 comprises 14 residues. The CDR3 region is CVRTPGKIGYGYTF. The CDR3 DNA is TGTGTCAGAACCCCAGGGAAGATTGGATATGGCTACACCTTC.

The chain links TRBV28 to TRBJ1-3; TRBD1 aligns across 8 bases. Trimming removed 2 bases from V and 3 bases from J; junction bases left unmatched: 12. CDR1 is MDHEN and CDR2 is SYDVKM in the germline V gene. The CDR3 totals 18 residues. This chain's CDR3 is CASSLQPGQGLGGNTIYF. The CDR3, as DNA: TGTGCCAGCAGTTTACAGCCCGGACAGGGTTTGGGTGGAAACACCATATATTTT.

The chain joins TRBV9 to TRBJ2-1; 8 bases agree with TRBD2. The CDR3 length is 17 residues. V gave up 0 bases and J gave up 9 bases; unmatched junction bases: 14. Germline loops: CDR1 SGDLS, CDR2 YYNGEE. For the CDR3, the DNA is TGTGCCAGCAGCGTAGAGAGTTGGGGGACTAGATTAAGTGAGCAGTTCTTC. It translates to CASSVESWGTRLSEQFF.

This chain connects TRBV7-9 to TRBJ1-2, with 10 bases matching TRBD1. From germline, CDR1 is SEHNR and CDR2 FQNEAQ (reference sequence). V was clipped by 6 bases and J by 2 bases; unmatched bases: 3. The CDR3 totals 14 residues. Here the CDR3 reads CASRTGGANYGYTF. The CDR3 coding sequence is TGTGCCAGCAGGACAGGGGGCGCAAACTATGGCTACACCTTC.

On this clone itself: The final CDR3 position lacks the conserved phenylalanine or tryptophan, pointing to a likely read error. This sequence joins TRBV6-5 and TRBJ2-7; tentative D call: TRBD2 (5 bases). CDR1 MNHEY and CDR2 SVGAGI come from the germline V gene. The CDR3 is made up of 13 amino acids. V lost 5 bases and J 3 bases, leaving 11 bases between the germline ends. The CDR3: CASSQRGLYEQYL. The CDR3 DNA reads as TGTGCCAGCAGTCAGAGAGGGCTCTACGAGCAGTACCTC.